The 5 T cell receptor beta chains in this list originate from one sample, sequenced in a study of vaccination and CD4 T cells after COVID-19. Sequenced with the Oncomine TCR Beta short-read assay was DNA taken from cultured CD4+ T cells. TCRdb fed the PCR reads into MiXCR, producing one record per CDR3 protein. The sample carries several thousand distinct CDR3 sequences, almost 50% recorded once. Treatment: approximately 9-day PBMC culture with coronavirus spike peptide pools or control peptides (ViraFEST assay). Antigen specificity for these receptors is unknown. Sequenced sample: CD4+ T cells from blood, cultured in vitro. The receptors come from a human donor who had recovered from COVID-19.

By share of the sample, this clonotype is large. The chain has TRBV20-1 and TRBJ1-5, with 10 bases matching TRBD1. This CDR3 is built from 15 residues. The J segment lost 3 bases and the V segment lost 6 bases, leaving 8 bases of the junction unmatched. The germline gives CDR1 DFQATT, CDR2 SNEGSKA (reference sequence). DNA of the CDR3: TGCAGTGCAAGAAGACAGGGGGCTCTCAATCAGCCCCAGCATTTT. The encoded protein is CSARRQGALNQPQHF.

V is TRBV27 and J is TRBJ1-1; the D gene is possibly TRBD1 (5 bases). V lost 0 bases, J lost 3 bases, and 11 bases lay in between. Germline loops: CDR1 MNHEY, CDR2 SMNVEV (reference sequence). The CDR3 is 15 residues long. CDR3 region: CASSLSGQGDTEAFF. The DNA of the CDR3 is TGTGCCAGCAGTTTATCGGGCCAGGGCGACACTGAAGCTTTCTTT.

This clonotype was counted only a few times. The chain has TRBV7-3 and TRBJ2-1, with a possible D match to TRBD1 (5 bases). The V end lost 5 bases, the J end lost 4 bases, and 12 bases lay between the germline ends. This CDR3 spans 14 amino acids. The germline V gene encodes CDR1 SGHTA and CDR2 FQGTGA. The CDR3 spells CASSLNTGYNEQFF. CDR3 nucleotide sequence: TGTGCCAGCAGCCTAAATACAGGATACAATGAGCAGTTCTTC. Variable domain in full (rest from reference TRBV7-3 and TRBJ2-1): GAGVSQTPSNKVTEKGKYVELRCDPISGHTALYWYRQSLGQGPEFLIYFQGTGAADDSGLPNDRFFAVRPEGSVSTLKIQRTERGDSAVYLCASSLNTGYNEQFFGPGTRLTVL.

The sample holds a few counts of this clonotype. The gene calls are TRBV7-3 and TRBJ1-6; 8 bases are a match to TRBD1. Unmatched junction bases numbered 14, after V lost 5 bases and J lost 2 bases. The CDR3 is 19 amino acids. CDR1 is SGHTA, CDR2 FQGTGA, per germline. The CDR3 DNA is TGTGCCAGCAGCCTCCTCTGGACAGGGAACCAGCCCTATAATTCACCCCTCCACTTT. The encoded protein is CASSLLWTGNQPYNSPLHF.

This clonotype appeared a few times. The chain combines TRBV29-1 with TRBJ1-4, with TRBD1 as a possible D gene (5 bases). Germline V gene lookup returns CDR1 SQVTM and CDR2 ANQGSEA. The CDR3 spans 12 residues. With 3 bases removed from V and 9 bases from J, the gap between germline ends came to 11 bases. CDR3 region: CSVDQGLQKLFF. The CDR3 DNA follows: TGCAGCGTTGATCAGGGCCTTCAAAAACTGTTTTTT.